The clone carrying this TCR beta chain came up many times. Its antigen is unidentified. This entry is derived from a study of regulatory T cells in long-lasting Graves disease. Study-level background: Graves' patients, newly diagnosed, had taken antithyroid drugs under 3 months.

For TCR beta, libraries came from iRepertoire HTBI primers and Arm-PCR of CDR3 regions. Each CDR3 protein gets one entry after TCRdb re-called the multiplex PCR reads with MiXCR. The sample contains around 400,000 distinct CDR3 sequences, roughly a sixth of which appear only once. Study outcomes and limitations: The number of shared public clonotypes was higher in persistent patients (roughly 2,800) than new patients (more than 850). Those with persistent Graves' had less TCR diversity than newly diagnosed patients.

The time point was: newly diagnosed GD, antithyroid drugs for less than 3 months. The TCR library used RNA extracted from PBMCs. Here the sequenced sample was peripheral blood mononuclear cells (PBMCs), taken at new diagnosis, from a patient treated with antithyroid drugs. The clonotype originates from a female donor with Graves disease.

This CDR3 reads CASSPLGTGGRSEQFF. The CDR3 DNA reads TGTGCCAGCTCACCTCTCGGGACAGGGGGAAGGAGTGAGCAGTTCTTC. J is TRBJ2-1 and V is TRBV18; 11 bases are a match to TRBD1. V gave up 3 bases and J gave up 9 bases; unmatched junction bases: 10. The CDR3 has 16 amino acids. Germline assignment: CDR1 KGHSH and CDR2 LQKENI.